This T cell receptor beta chain appears in the sequencing data of a study of vaccination and CD4 T cells after COVID-19 (dated by TCRdb to 2022 to 2024). About the full investigation: The convalescent cohort comprised six males and four females, including two Hispanic individuals, seven Caucasians, two Asians and one multiracial person. Participants received two doses of either the Pfizer-BioNTech BNT162b2 vaccine (n=8) or the Moderna mRNA-1273 vaccine (n=2). Post-COVID blood samples from convalescent patients were collected a median of approximately 93 days after diagnosis, with a range of roughly 35 to 170 days. The time from the second vaccine dose to post-vaccine blood sampling had a median of around 72 days and ranged from about 14 to 241 days. Culture stimuli were overlapping spike peptide pools from SARS-CoV-2 and from the common cold coronaviruses HCoV-NL63, HCoV-OC43 and HCoV-229E. Control cultures used a CEFX viral epitope pool as positive control, an HIV-1 Nef peptide pool as negative control, or no peptide. In fewer than 12 COVID-19 convalescent patients and a few infection-naive healthy vaccine recipients, researchers compared the spike-specific CD4+ TCR repertoire from before mRNA vaccination with the repertoire from after. Findings and caveats that apply to the study as a whole: In convalescent patients, a median about 86% of post-vaccine SARS-CoV-2-reactive clones were detected only after vaccination, suggesting vaccine-specific priming. Nearly all vaccine-specific clones in convalescent patients (304 of 307) were mono-reactive for SARS-CoV-2 spike rather than cross-reactive with common cold coronaviruses. Relatively few convalescent patients were included in the study, and early timepoints after natural infection were not analyzed. An increase in the median number of SARS-CoV-2-reactive clonotypes from approximately 21 after infection to a few dozen after vaccination was observed, but the change was not found to be significant.

Libraries were constructed by PCR. DNA from cultured CD4+ T cells was subjected to TCR sequencing with the Oncomine TCR Beta short-read assay at the Johns Hopkins FTIC core. Genomic DNA was extracted from the cultured CD4+ T cells with the QIAamp micro DNA kit. Oncomine TCR Beta libraries made from cultured CD4+ T cells were pooled using unique dual indexes and sequenced on an Illumina iSeq 100. Processing in the source paper ran as follows. Non-productive sequences were removed, and CDR3s that did not start with C, did not end with F or W, or were shorter than 7 amino acids were discarded. The MANAFEST web application was used to identify antigen-specific clonotypes by comparing peptide-stimulated wells against reference wells and other culture wells. To be called positive, a clone needed an FDR below 0.05, an odds ratio above 5, and a productive frequency above 0.1% in at least two of three replicate wells. Cross-reactive clonotypes were defined as significantly expanded in both SARS-CoV-2 spike wells and at least one common cold coronavirus spike condition. Similarity between CDR3 sequences was evaluated in R version 3.6.1 using Levenshtein distances (stringdist) and unrooted phylogenetic trees (ape). TCRdb cleaned the public reads at Q25 with fastp, built clones with MiXCR and kept in-frame beta chains. Duplicate CDR3 protein sequences are folded into a single record with the most common DNA and genes. The V and J calls here are based on TCRdb, not the publication. For this sample there are approximately 14,000 distinct CDR3 sequences; just over 20% appear just once. The top ten clonotypes cover less than 15% of the sample.

According to the study, the label for this sample's treatment or condition signals: roughly nine-day PBMC culture with coronavirus spike peptide pools or control peptides (ViraFEST assay). The ViraFEST assay, used in the study, expanded antigen-specific T cells with peptide pools and then identified the expanded clonotypes through TCR sequencing. Negative nucleocapsid antibody tests before and after vaccination confirmed that the healthy vaccine recipients had no prior SARS-CoV-2 infection. PBMCs were cultured at two million per well in IMDM supplemented with roughly 5% human AB serum and 10 IU/ml IL-2, with around 10 ug/ml peptide pools added. Half of the culture medium was replaced with fresh IL-2-containing medium on days 3 and 7. Once the cells had been in culture for 10 days, the EasySep CD4+ T cell isolation kit was used to isolate CD4+ T cells by negative selection. Ficoll-Paque Plus gradient centrifugation was used to isolate PBMCs from whole blood, and the isolated PBMCs were then either used fresh or cryopreserved at -140C. In general, triplicate wells were set up for every culture condition.

V lost 6 bases and J lost 8 bases; the stretch between them is 16 bases long. CDR3 length: 13 amino acids, cysteine to phenylalanine. The retained sequence is limited to the CDR3, 39 bases, with the frame set at the first base. Per the germline V gene (reference sequence), GTSNPN is the CDR1 and SVGIG is the CDR2. Details on this clonotype: Its antigen is unknown. Nothing much larger sits one base from this clone, and base qualities are not available.

In this chain, TRBV30 is recombined with TRBJ1-4; the D region possibly corresponds to TRBD1 (6 bases align). The specimen was CD4+ T cells from blood, cultured in vitro, collected before SARS-CoV-2 vaccination. The sequence derives from a human donor who received a COVID-19 vaccine. The CDR3 in this case is CACNLLRGEKLFF. The DNA sequence is given as TGTGCCTGCAACCTTTTAAGGGGGGAAAAACTGTTTTTT.